These T cell receptor beta chains were read from a single sample in a study of blood T cells in healthy people across ages. TCRdb called the 5' RACE reads again in MiXCR, with one record for every CDR3 protein. The table includes fewer than 1.5 million distinct CDR3 sequences, around two fifths detected once. Sequenced: blood. The receptors originated from a young woman in good health. CDR3s include the opening cysteine and the closing phenylalanine or tryptophan. A D gene is named only where the DNA matches it firmly. A row's size may be missing; if present it is once, few, many or a size class.

J,size,D,V,CDR3,DNA
TRBJ1-1,NA,NA,TRBV6-1,CASSLQTPNTEAFF,TGTGCCAGCAGTCTACAGACACCCAACACTGAAGCTTTCTTT
TRBJ2-1,few,NA,TRBV3-1,CASSQFQAYNEQFF,TGTGCCAGCAGCCAATTCCAGGCCTACAATGAGCAGTTCTTC
TRBJ2-5,NA,NA,TRBV20-1,CSAREGTGLQETQYF,TGCAGTGCTAGAGAGGGGACTGGGTTACAAGAGACCCAGTACTTC
TRBJ1-5,few,NA,TRBV12-3/TRBV12-4,CASSLVGQGQSPQHF,TGTGCCAGCAGCCTGGTGGGGCAGGGCCAGTCGCCCCAGCATTTT
TRBJ2-7,few,NA,TRBV9,CASSGGGSHEQYF,TGTGCCAGCAGCGGAGGGGGTTCTCACGAGCAGTACTTC
TRBJ2-5,few,NA,TRBV20-1,CSALRGLGSGETQYF,TGCAGTGCCCTGAGAGGTCTGGGGTCAGGAGAGACCCAGTACTTC
TRBJ2-1,NA,NA,TRBV5-1,CASSLGDPPRQFF,TGCGCCAGCAGCTTGGGTGACCCCCCGAGGCAGTTCTTC
TRBJ1-5,NA,NA,TRBV6-2/TRBV6-3,CASSYYSGGNQPQHF,TGTGCCAGCAGTTACTATTCCGGAGGCAATCAGCCCCAGCATTTT
TRBJ1-2,few,TRBD1,TRBV12-3/TRBV12-4,CASSGDRRDYGYTF,TGTGCCAGCAGCGGGGACAGACGAGACTATGGCTACACCTTC
TRBJ2-3,NA,TRBD1,TRBV12-3/TRBV12-4,CASSQGQGQYF,TGTGCCAGCAGTCAAGGACAGGGACAGTATTTT
TRBJ2-3,few,TRBD2,TRBV7-6,CASSLTSGSIGTGTDTQYF,TGTGCCAGCAGCTTGACTAGCGGGAGTATTGGTACGGGCACAGATACGCAGTATTTT
TRBJ2-5,few,TRBD2,TRBV12-3/TRBV12-4,CASDARGSSGGKETQYF,TGTGCCAGCGACGCCCGAGGGTCCAGCGGGGGTAAAGAGACCCAGTACTTC
TRBJ2-5,NA,TRBD2,TRBV6-1,CASSLGRLAGGNEQYF,TGTGCCAGCAGCCTGGGAAGACTAGCGGGAGGCAATGAGCAGTACTTC
TRBJ2-7,NA,TRBD1,TRBV27,CASSGQTGLEQYF,TGTGCCAGCAGTGGCCAGACAGGGCTCGAGCAGTACTTC
TRBJ2-7,few,TRBD2,TRBV6-5,CASSYSLAGLYEQYF,TGTGCCAGCAGTTACTCGCTAGCGGGATTATACGAGCAGTACTTC
TRBJ1-2,NA,TRBD1,TRBV7-3,CASSRTGGDDGYTF,TGTGCCAGCAGCCGGACAGGGGGCGACGATGGCTACACCTTC
TRBJ1-5,NA,NA,TRBV27,CASSTPTGGSNQPQHF,TGTGCCAGCAGTACCCCGACAGGTGGTAGCAATCAGCCCCAGCATTTT
TRBJ1-5,few,TRBD1,TRBV10-3,CAISDPGQGISGNQPQHF,TGTGCCATCAGTGATCCGGGACAGGGTATTAGCGGCAATCAGCCCCAGCATTTT
TRBJ2-7,few,TRBD1,TRBV5-1,CASSSPPGQGSYEQYF,TGCGCCAGCAGCTCACCCCCGGGACAGGGGTCCTACGAGCAGTACTTC
TRBJ2-7,NA,NA,TRBV3-1,CASSQGGHGYEQYF,TGTGCCAGCAGCCAAGGGGGACACGGATACGAGCAGTACTTC
TRBJ1-3,NA,NA,TRBV15,CATSTLADSGNTIYF,TGTGCCACCAGTACCCTGGCGGACTCTGGAAACACCATATATTTT
TRBJ1-2,few,NA,TRBV6-1,CASSEATFGDYRSGGYTF,TGTGCCAGCAGTGAAGCGACATTCGGGGATTACAGATCGGGTGGCTACACCTTC
TRBJ2-7,NA,NA,TRBV13,CASSPLDQWGEQYF,TGTGCCAGCAGCCCATTGGACCAATGGGGCGAGCAGTACTTC
TRBJ2-7,NA,TRBD1,TRBV12-3/TRBV12-4,CASSRETGISYEQYF,TGTGCCAGCAGCCGAGAGACAGGGATCTCCTACGAGCAGTACTTC
TRBJ2-7,NA,NA,TRBV9,CASSPREGRNEQYF,TGTGCCAGCAGCCCACGTGAGGGTAGAAATGAGCAGTACTTC